In this sample, the clone carrying this T cell receptor (beta chain) turned up many times. Its antigen is unknown. A single record per CDR3 protein comes from TCRdb applying MiXCR to the 5' RACE reads. Seen here are about 120,000 distinct CDR3 sequences, roughly 3.2% observed once, and the top ten hold over 1%. The data are from a study of neurological immune-mediated disorders. Study results and limitations: A possible signature appeared as one related-CDR3 cluster, in which phylogenetic grouping placed the repertoires of 18 of 34 multiple sclerosis patients. Across subjects, expanded clones had no CDR3 amino acid sequences in common, pointing to private repertoires in all groups.

The CDR3 is 15 residues long. Trimming stripped 4 bases from V and 5 bases from J, with 16 bases between. Germline CDR1 and CDR2: SGHRS and YFSETQ. Sequenced input: PBMCs. The TCR sequence derives from a woman aged 30 to 39 with multiple sclerosis. V and J are TRBV5-1 and TRBJ1-5; perhaps TRBD1 as D (5 bases). CDR3 DNA: TGCGCCAGCAGCCCGGGGACGGACGGTTATCAGCCCCAGCATTTT. Residues: CASSPGTDGYQPQHF.